This T cell receptor (beta chain) was documented in a study of T cell responses to AZD1222 COVID-19 vaccine. As regards this clone: This same CDR3 is encoded by further DNA sequences in the sample.

Data came from immunoSEQ multiplex PCR; TCRdb stores just in-frame clones and leaves some out. The profile shows 90,000 to 150,000 clones, more than 80% of them singletons. The germline CDR1 and CDR2 sequences are SGHRS and YFSETQ. J was trimmed by 5 bases and V by 1 base; bases with no gene match: 5. This CDR3 has 14 residues. This sample comprised peripheral blood, obtained on day 0 of AZD1222 vaccination. The receptor's source is an adult in good health. The chain combines TRBV5-1 with TRBJ1-1; 7 bases are a match to TRBD1. DNA for the CDR3: TGCGCCAGCAGCTTGACAGGGGAGGGAACTGAAGCTTTCTTT. It is translated as CASSLTGEGTEAFF.